A selection of T cell receptor beta chains follows, all from one sample in a study of T cell responses to AZD1222 COVID-19 vaccine. Using immunoSEQ multiplex PCR, the repertoire was profiled, and TCRdb retains in-frame clones only, with some absent. The sample lists 90,000 to 130,000 clones; 80% to 95% were seen once. Here the sequenced sample was peripheral blood, taken 28 days after the second AZD1222 dose. These receptor sequences come from an adult who received the AZD1222 COVID-19 vaccine. The CDR3 runs from the conserved cysteine through the conserved F or W. D genes are given only for firm matches. Clone size is shown for a subset of rows, as once, few, many or a class of expanded clone.

J gene: TRBJ2-7; CDR3 length: 12; D gene: .; V gene: TRBV27; clone size: .; CDR3 protein: CASSTGSYEQYF; CDR3 DNA: TGTGCCAGCTCTACGGGCTCCTACGAGCAGTACTTC
J gene: TRBJ2-1; CDR3 length: 14; D gene: TRBD2; V gene: TRBV4-3; clone size: .; CDR3 protein: CASSASGGDNEQFF; CDR3 DNA: TGCGCCAGCAGCGCAAGCGGGGGGGACAATGAGCAGTTCTTC
J gene: TRBJ2-1; CDR3 length: 17; D gene: .; V gene: TRBV7-6; clone size: .; CDR3 protein: CASSLGRLRPGVDEQFF; CDR3 DNA: TGTGCCAGCAGCTTAGGTCGGTTGAGGCCCGGAGTCGATGAGCAGTTCTTC
J gene: TRBJ2-7; CDR3 length: 13; D gene: .; V gene: TRBV5-1; clone size: once; CDR3 protein: CASSLGRRYEQYF; CDR3 DNA: TGCGCCAGCAGCTTGGGCCGACGCTACGAGCAGTACTTC
J gene: TRBJ1-2; CDR3 length: 13; D gene: .; V gene: TRBV19; clone size: few; CDR3 protein: CASGGAQGYGYTF; CDR3 DNA: TGTGCCAGCGGGGGCGCCCAGGGCTATGGCTACACCTTC
J gene: TRBJ1-2; CDR3 length: 15; D gene: TRBD1; V gene: TRBV5-4; clone size: .; CDR3 protein: CASSLEEGAQAGYTF; CDR3 DNA: TGTGCCAGCAGCTTGGAAGAGGGGGCGCAAGCTGGCTACACCTTC
J gene: TRBJ2-2; CDR3 length: 15; D gene: TRBD2; V gene: TRBV7-2; clone size: .; CDR3 protein: CASSAAGGRHGELFF; CDR3 DNA: TGTGCCAGCAGCGCCGCGGGGGGGCGTCACGGGGAGCTGTTTTTT
J gene: TRBJ1-2; CDR3 length: 12; D gene: .; V gene: TRBV10-3; clone size: once; CDR3 protein: CAISVGGYGYTF; CDR3 DNA: TGTGCCATCAGTGTTGGAGGGTATGGCTACACCTTC
J gene: TRBJ1-3; CDR3 length: 15; D gene: TRBD1; V gene: TRBV6-5; clone size: .; CDR3 protein: CASKTGTGGGNTIYF; CDR3 DNA: TGTGCCAGCAAAACCGGGACAGGGGGTGGAAACACCATATATTTT
J gene: TRBJ1-5; CDR3 length: 16; D gene: TRBD1; V gene: TRBV30; clone size: .; CDR3 protein: CAWSVRAAGGGQPQHF; CDR3 DNA: TGTGCCTGGAGTGTACGAGCGGCAGGGGGCGGGCAGCCCCAGCATTTT
J gene: TRBJ2-5; CDR3 length: 16; D gene: TRBD2; V gene: TRBV2; clone size: .; CDR3 protein: CASSEAGLAGQETQYF; CDR3 DNA: TGTGCCAGCAGTGAAGCGGGCCTAGCGGGGCAAGAGACCCAGTACTTC
J gene: TRBJ2-7; CDR3 length: 13; D gene: TRBD1; V gene: TRBV4-2; clone size: .; CDR3 protein: CASSQRDSYEQYF; CDR3 DNA: TGTGCCAGCAGCCAAAGGGACAGCTACGAGCAGTACTTC
J gene: TRBJ2-7; CDR3 length: 14; D gene: TRBD1; V gene: TRBV10-3; clone size: .; CDR3 protein: CAISEGQGAYEQYF; CDR3 DNA: TGTGCCATCAGTGAGGGACAGGGGGCCTACGAGCAGTACTTC
J gene: TRBJ1-1; CDR3 length: 11; D gene: .; V gene: TRBV14; clone size: .; CDR3 protein: CASSQRLEAFF; CDR3 DNA: TGTGCCAGCAGCCAAAGGCTAGAAGCTTTCTTT
J gene: TRBJ2-7; CDR3 length: 15; D gene: TRBD1; V gene: TRBV19; clone size: .; CDR3 protein: CASSKGTGSSYEQYF; CDR3 DNA: TGTGCCAGTAGTAAAGGGACAGGGAGCTCCTACGAGCAGTACTTC
J gene: TRBJ1-2; CDR3 length: 14; D gene: .; V gene: TRBV5-1; clone size: .; CDR3 protein: CASNRDGSIVGYTF; CDR3 DNA: TGCGCCAGCAACCGGGACGGAAGTATCGTCGGCTACACCTTC
J gene: TRBJ2-7; CDR3 length: 15; D gene: TRBD1; V gene: TRBV5-6; clone size: .; CDR3 protein: CASSWLDRPTYEQYF; CDR3 DNA: TGTGCCAGCAGCTGGTTGGACAGGCCCACCTACGAGCAGTACTTC
J gene: TRBJ2-3; CDR3 length: 17; D gene: .; V gene: TRBV9; clone size: .; CDR3 protein: CASSIRTPLQVTDTQYF; CDR3 DNA: TGTGCCAGCAGCATCCGAACCCCACTTCAGGTCACAGATACGCAGTATTTT
J gene: TRBJ2-7; CDR3 length: 16; D gene: .; V gene: TRBV5-6; clone size: .; CDR3 protein: CASSLDDRLNSYEQYF; CDR3 DNA: TGTGCCAGCAGCTTGGATGACAGGCTGAACTCCTACGAGCAGTACTTC
J gene: TRBJ2-1; CDR3 length: 18; D gene: TRBD1; V gene: TRBV14; clone size: .; CDR3 protein: CASSLHRGRRGIYNEQFF; CDR3 DNA: TGTGCCAGCAGCCTTCACAGGGGGCGGAGGGGGATCTACAATGAGCAGTTCTTC
J gene: TRBJ1-2; CDR3 length: 14; D gene: TRBD1; V gene: TRBV19; clone size: .; CDR3 protein: CASSIGDREGGYTF; CDR3 DNA: TGTGCCAGTAGTATAGGGGACAGGGAAGGTGGCTACACCTTC
J gene: TRBJ1-3; CDR3 length: 14; D gene: TRBD1; V gene: TRBV19; clone size: .; CDR3 protein: CASSQDRAGNTIYF; CDR3 DNA: TGTGCCAGTAGTCAGGACAGGGCTGGAAACACCATATATTTT
J gene: TRBJ2-1; CDR3 length: 16; D gene: .; V gene: TRBV11-2; clone size: .; CDR3 protein: CASSSFAAGSYNEQFF; CDR3 DNA: TGTGCCAGCAGCTCATTTGCGGCGGGTTCCTACAATGAGCAGTTCTTC
J gene: TRBJ1-2; CDR3 length: 14; D gene: TRBD1; V gene: TRBV6-5; clone size: .; CDR3 protein: CASSRTGETYGYTF; CDR3 DNA: TGTGCCAGCAGTAGGACAGGGGAGACCTATGGCTACACCTTC
J gene: TRBJ2-7; CDR3 length: 13; D gene: .; V gene: TRBV18; clone size: .; CDR3 protein: CASSLLQGWEQYF; CDR3 DNA: TGTGCCAGCTCACTCTTACAGGGTTGGGAGCAGTACTTC
J gene: TRBJ1-5; CDR3 length: 15; D gene: .; V gene: TRBV27; clone size: .; CDR3 protein: CASSLSAPDPQPQHF; CDR3 DNA: TGTGCCAGCAGTTTATCAGCCCCCGACCCTCAGCCCCAGCATTTT
J gene: TRBJ1-1; CDR3 length: 18; D gene: .; V gene: TRBV12-5; clone size: .; CDR3 protein: CASGLLNLPRVGNTEAFF; CDR3 DNA: TGTGCTAGTGGTTTGCTAAACCTGCCCCGAGTGGGGAACACTGAAGCTTTCTTT
J gene: TRBJ2-7; CDR3 length: 15; D gene: .; V gene: TRBV18; clone size: .; CDR3 protein: CASAPGVGDPYEQYF; CDR3 DNA: TGTGCCAGCGCCCCCGGAGTGGGGGACCCCTACGAGCAGTACTTC
J gene: TRBJ2-6; CDR3 length: 16; D gene: TRBD2; V gene: TRBV7-3; clone size: .; CDR3 protein: CASSSRGGSGANVLTF; CDR3 DNA: TGTGCCAGCAGCTCCCGGGGGGGCTCTGGGGCCAACGTCCTGACTTTC
J gene: TRBJ2-7; CDR3 length: 12; D gene: .; V gene: TRBV3-1/TRBV3-2; clone size: .; CDR3 protein: CASQGHYYEQYF; CDR3 DNA: TGTGCCAGCCAAGGACATTACTACGAGCAGTACTTC
J gene: TRBJ2-3; CDR3 length: 18; D gene: .; V gene: TRBV28; clone size: .; CDR3 protein: CASSLNLSAGHGTDTQYF; CDR3 DNA: TGTGCCAGCAGTTTAAACCTGAGCGCAGGGCATGGCACAGATACGCAGTATTTT
J gene: TRBJ2-1; CDR3 length: 14; D gene: TRBD1; V gene: TRBV11-2; clone size: .; CDR3 protein: CASSLYRGMNEQFF; CDR3 DNA: TGTGCCAGCAGCCTGTACAGGGGAATGAATGAGCAGTTCTTC
J gene: TRBJ2-5; CDR3 length: 14; D gene: TRBD1; V gene: TRBV3-1/TRBV3-2; clone size: .; CDR3 protein: CASRTTGGGETQYF; CDR3 DNA: TGTGCCAGCAGGACAACAGGGGGCGGGGAGACCCAGTACTTC
J gene: TRBJ1-2; CDR3 length: 15; D gene: .; V gene: TRBV14; clone size: .; CDR3 protein: CASSQRRLTGDGYTF; CDR3 DNA: TGTGCCAGCAGCCAAAGAAGGTTGACAGGAGATGGCTACACCTTC
J gene: TRBJ2-7; CDR3 length: 14; D gene: .; V gene: TRBV19; clone size: .; CDR3 protein: CASSDGGTSYEQYF; CDR3 DNA: TGTGCCAGTAGTGATGGGGGGACGTCCTACGAGCAGTACTTC
J gene: TRBJ1-5; CDR3 length: 15; D gene: .; V gene: TRBV18; clone size: .; CDR3 protein: CASSPQKGSNQPQHF; CDR3 DNA: TGTGCCAGCTCACCTCAGAAAGGGAGCAATCAGCCCCAGCATTTT
J gene: TRBJ1-1; CDR3 length: 13; D gene: .; V gene: TRBV5-1; clone size: few; CDR3 protein: CASSFGGNTEAFF; CDR3 DNA: TGCGCCAGCAGCTTCGGGGGGAACACTGAAGCTTTCTTT
J gene: TRBJ2-3; CDR3 length: 16; D gene: .; V gene: TRBV13; clone size: .; CDR3 protein: CASSPRREPITDTQYF; CDR3 DNA: TGTGCCAGCAGCCCCCGTAGGGAACCAATAACGGATACGCAGTATTTT
J gene: TRBJ2-7; CDR3 length: 18; D gene: .; V gene: TRBV7-2; clone size: .; CDR3 protein: CASSSSPSGRTTPYEQYF; CDR3 DNA: TGTGCCAGCAGCTCCTCCCCCTCGGGTCGGACCACCCCCTACGAGCAGTACTTC
J gene: TRBJ1-2; CDR3 length: 14; D gene: .; V gene: TRBV6-2/TRBV6-3; clone size: .; CDR3 protein: CASSYFIANYGYTF; CDR3 DNA: TGTGCCAGCAGTTATTTCATAGCTAACTATGGCTACACCTTC
J gene: TRBJ1-3; CDR3 length: 16; D gene: .; V gene: TRBV7-9; clone size: .; CDR3 protein: CASSLAGGLSGNTIYF; CDR3 DNA: TGTGCCAGCAGCTTAGCGGGGGGTTTATCGGGAAACACCATATATTTT
J gene: TRBJ1-4; CDR3 length: 13; D gene: .; V gene: TRBV18; clone size: .; CDR3 protein: CASSPGVSEKLFF; CDR3 DNA: TGTGCCAGCTCACCGGGGGTGAGTGAAAAACTGTTTTTT